The 14 T cell receptor beta chains presented below share a single source sample, sequenced in a study of cytomegalovirus exposure and HLA in healthy donors. The PCR used 60 Vbeta and 13 Jbeta primers. TCRdb's copy holds only in-frame clones and misses some; the assay was immunoSEQ multiplex PCR. This sample has 110,000 to 150,000 clones, with 70% to 85% found just once. The sample taken for sequencing was PBMCs. The receptor set was obtained from a middle-aged woman in good health and CMV-seronegative.

This clone appeared once. The chain employs TRBV5-6 and TRBJ2-6; TRBD1 matches 8 bases. In germline, CDR1 is SGHDT, CDR2 YYEEEE. J lost 0 bases, V lost 0 bases, and 8 bases had no gene match. The CDR3 has 19 amino acids. CDR3 residues: CASSLDRQGPSSGANVLTF. In DNA, the CDR3 is TGTGCCAGCAGCTTGGACAGACAGGGGCCAAGCTCTGGGGCCAACGTCCTGACTTTC.

V usage is TRBV28 and J usage is TRBJ2-7; 7 bases align to TRBD2. The CDR3 length is 15 residues. Trimming removed 7 bases from V and 0 bases from J; junction bases left unmatched: 9. In germline, CDR1 is MDHEN, CDR2 SYDVKM. This CDR3 is CASKPPSGSSYEQYF. CDR3 in DNA: TGTGCCAGCAAACCCCCTAGCGGCAGCTCCTACGAGCAGTACTTC.

The chain has TRBV28 and TRBJ1-6; TRBD1 aligns across 7 bases. The ends lost 2 bases at V and 8 bases at J; junction bases unmatched: 3. Germline CDR1 and CDR2: MDHEN and SYDVKM. The CDR3 length is 14 residues. The CDR3 region has the DNA TGTGCCAGCAGTTTACCCCAGGGGGATTCACCCCTCCACTTT. Amino acids: CASSLPQGDSPLHF.

The rearrangement links TRBV28 to TRBJ2-7; 9 bases match TRBD1. Germline lookup yields CDR1 MDHEN and CDR2 SYDVKM. V lost 3 bases to trimming and J lost 1 base; unmatched junction nucleotides: 13. There are 18 residues in the CDR3. In DNA form, the CDR3 reads TGTGCCAGCAGTTTTAGTTTGGGACAGGGAACATCATCCTACGAGCAGTACTTC. Translating gives CASSFSLGQGTSSYEQYF.

The chain couples TRBV5-6 to TRBJ2-7, with TRBD1 matching over 8 bases. Germline CDR1 is SGHDT and CDR2 is YYEEEE. CDR3 length equals 14 residues. The V gene end was trimmed by 4 bases and the J gene end by 3 bases; junction bases not matched to a gene: 6. Here the CDR3 reads CASSPLDRVYEQYF. The CDR3 bases are TGTGCCAGCAGCCCACTGGACAGGGTCTACGAGCAGTACTTC. The whole variable domain, filled in from reference TRBV5-6 and TRBJ2-7, reads DAGVTQSPTHLIKTRGQQVTLRCSPKSGHDTVSWYQQALGQGPQFIFQYYEEEERQRGNFPDRFSGHQFPNYSSELNVNALLLGDSALYLCASSPLDRVYEQYFGPGTRLTVT.

The rearrangement links TRBV13 to TRBJ2-6; 7 nucleotides agree with TRBD1. Looked up from germline, CDR1 is PRHDT and CDR2 is FYEKMQ (reference sequence). This CDR3 comprises 18 residues. Germline trimming cut 4 bases from V and 0 bases from J; bases unmatched to any gene: 9. The CDR3 DNA reads as TGTGCCAGCAGCTCAGAGACAGGGATCGTCTCTGGGGCCAACGTCCTGACTTTC. This gives the protein CASSSETGIVSGANVLTF.

This chain joins TRBV7-3 and TRBJ1-4, with D perhaps matching TRBD1 (5 bases). Germline V gives CDR1 SGHTA, CDR2 FQGTGA. V dropped 5 bases and J dropped 7 bases, with 17 bases sitting between them. This CDR3 spans 15 amino acids. CDR3 in DNA: TGTGCCAGCAGCCCCCCCGGAGGGGTTATTGAAAAACTGTTTTTT. It yields the protein CASSPPGGVIEKLFF.

Worth noting for this clone: Within the sample, other DNA sequences also encode this same CDR3. The chain joins TRBV5-1 to TRBJ1-3; 7 bases are a match to TRBD1. The CDR3 runs 15 residues. The V and J ends lost 4 bases and 4 bases, in that order; junction bases with no gene match: 8. Germline V lookup: CDR1 SGHRS, CDR2 YFSETQ. This chain's CDR3 is CASSPGTVAGNTIYF. Here the CDR3 DNA reads TGCGCCAGCAGCCCAGGGACAGTCGCCGGAAACACCATATATTTT.

V is TRBV4-3 and J is TRBJ2-7, with TRBD1 identical over 8 bases. CDR1 is LGHNA and CDR2 is YSLEER in the germline V gene. The CDR3 runs to 14 residues. With 3 bases clipped from V and 4 bases from J, the junction kept 5 bases outside the gene matches. The CDR3 DNA reads TGCGCCAGCAGCCATTACGGGACAGGATACGAGCAGTACTTC. Translated: CASSHYGTGYEQYF.

This rearrangement joins TRBV7-3 to TRBJ2-1, with TRBD2 matching 8 bases. V lost 6 bases to trimming and J lost 2 bases; unmatched junction nucleotides: 6. The CDR3 sequence is 15 residues long. Germline CDR1 SGHTA, CDR2 FQGTGA. The CDR3 protein is CASRPLADPYNEQFF. The CDR3 DNA is TGTGCCAGCAGACCACTAGCGGACCCCTACAATGAGCAGTTCTTC.

The rearrangement joins TRBV29-1 to TRBJ2-5; 7 nucleotides agree with TRBD2. The CDR3 loop spans 13 amino acids. Losses at the gene ends were 7 bases for V and 7 bases for J; bases not matched to a gene: 12. CDR1 is SQVTM, CDR2 ANQGSEA, per germline. This chain's CDR3 is CSGGGVVSGTQYF. The CDR3 DNA reads as TGCAGCGGGGGAGGGGTTGTTTCCGGGACCCAGTACTTC.

The chain uses TRBV29-1 and TRBJ1-1; D is ambiguous. CDR3 length equals 10 residues. Germline loops: CDR1 SQVTM, CDR2 ANQGSEA. The V end was cut by 7 bases, the J end by 1 base, with 4 bases between. Written as DNA, the CDR3 is TGCAGCGCCCAGAACACTGAAGCTTTCTTT. This codes for CSAQNTEAFF.

This clone has a single count. This rearrangement joins TRBV7-6 to TRBJ1-2; D remains unclear. The V end lost 2 bases, the J end lost 4 bases, and 14 bases lay between the germline ends. This CDR3 comprises 15 residues. CDR1 is SGHVS, CDR2 FNYEAQ, per germline. CDR3 protein: CASSLHPLEGYGYTF. Here the CDR3 DNA reads TGTGCCAGCAGCTTACACCCCCTCGAGGGCTATGGCTACACCTTC.

As regards this clone: The CDR3 does not end in the conserved phenylalanine or tryptophan, so this is likely a read error. This sequence joins TRBV7-9 and TRBJ1-2; the match to TRBD1 covers 8 bases. CDR3 size: 14 residues. Germline values: CDR1 SEHNR, CDR2 FQNEAQ (reference sequence). V was pared by 5 bases and J by 7 bases, with 9 bases of the junction left unmatched. The CDR3 DNA is TGTGCCAGCAGCGATTCCGGGACAGGAGGTGGCTACACCCTC. It yields the protein CASSDSGTGGGYTL.